This is a list of T cell receptor beta chains from one sample in a study of T cells in Graves' hyperthyroidism and ophthalmopathy. One entry per CDR3 protein results from TCRdb running MiXCR on the multiplex PCR reads. Counted here are around 620,000 distinct CDR3 sequences, about a sixth occurring once; the ten biggest clones make up about 3.8%. The sequenced material came from blood. The receptors originated from a woman aged 25 to 45 with Graves' hyperthyroidism. The CDR3 runs from the conserved cysteine through the conserved F or W. D genes are given only for firm matches. Rows may omit the clone size; those that give it use once, few, many or a size class.

V gene	J gene	CDR3 length	D gene	clone size	CDR3 DNA	CDR3 protein
TRBV11-1	TRBJ2-1	15	TRBD2	NA	TGTGCCAGCAGCTATACGGGACTAGCGGGAGGTGAGCAGTTCTTC	CASSYTGLAGGEQFF
TRBV29-1	TRBJ1-2	11	NA	NA	TGCAGCGTTTGGGGGTTTGGCGGCTACACCTTC	CSVWGFGGYTF
TRBV3-1	TRBJ2-7	16	TRBD2	NA	TGTGCCAGCAGCCCGAAGGGACTAGCGGGAGGCTACGAGCAGTACTTC	CASSPKGLAGGYEQYF
TRBV19	TRBJ2-3	14	TRBD2	NA	TGTGCCAGTAGTATGGGGGGACTAGGGGTTACGCAGTATTTT	CASSMGGLGVTQYF
TRBV7-8	TRBJ1-1	15	NA	many	TGTGCCAGCAGCCAGGACGGAGGGGGGCACACTGAAGCTTTCTTT	CASSQDGGGHTEAFF
TRBV7-2	TRBJ2-1	15	NA	many	TGTGCCAGCAGCCCTCTGGGGGAGGTCGGGGGTGAGCAGTTCTTC	CASSPLGEVGGEQFF
TRBV28	TRBJ1-2	14	NA	many	TGTGCCAGCAGTTTCCGGGGCGCACTCTATGGCTACACCTTC	CASSFRGALYGYTF
TRBV27	TRBJ2-5	12	NA	many	TGTGCCAGCAGTTTCAGTGGGGGGACCCAGTACTTC	CASSFSGGTQYF
TRBV20-1	TRBJ2-7	14	NA	many	TGCAGTGCGCCCGGGACACCACCCTCCTACGAGCAGTACTTC	CSAPGTPPSYEQYF
TRBV28	TRBJ2-1	17	TRBD2	many	TGTGCCAGCCGAACAATAAGCGGGAGACCCTCCTACAATGAGCAGTTCTTC	CASRTISGRPSYNEQFF
TRBV7-3	TRBJ2-2	21	TRBD2	NA	TGTGCCAGCAGCTTTTTAACCCCGGGACTAGCGGGTCCAGTTAACACCGGGGAGCTGTTTTTT	CASSFLTPGLAGPVNTGELFF
TRBV3-1	TRBJ1-3	16	NA	many	TGTGCCAGCAGCCAAGTAGCAGAAGGGAAAGGAAACACCATATATTTT	CASSQVAEGKGNTIYF
TRBV27	TRBJ2-7	15	NA	NA	TGTGCCAGCAGTTTAAGGCGGACACCCACCTACGAGCAGTACTTC	CASSLRRTPTYEQYF
TRBV18	TRBJ2-7	15	TRBD2	NA	TGTGCCAGCTCACGGAGACTAGCGGGAGAGTACGAGCAGTACTTC	CASSRRLAGEYEQYF
TRBV14	TRBJ2-1	15	TRBD1	NA	TGTGCCAGCAGCCCACAGGGGGCCACCTACAATGAGCAGTTCTTC	CASSPQGATYNEQFF
TRBV2	TRBJ2-7	12	NA	few	TGTGCCAGCATAGGCGGGACCTACGAGCAGTACTTC	CASIGGTYEQYF
TRBV29-1	TRBJ2-7	12	TRBD1	NA	TGCAGCGTCCGGGACAGAGAATACGAGCAGTACTTC	CSVRDREYEQYF
TRBV5-4	TRBJ2-7	13	NA	NA	TGTGCCAGCAGCCACCGGGACACCTACGAGCAGTACTTC	CASSHRDTYEQYF
TRBV12-3/TRBV12-4	TRBJ1-1	11	NA	many	TGTGCCAGCAGCTCCCCGAGGGGTGCTTTCTTT	CASSSPRGAFF
TRBV7-9	TRBJ2-7	14	NA	many	TGTGCCAGCAGCCCCCCGGCGGTCTCCTACGAGCAGTACTTC	CASSPPAVSYEQYF
TRBV6-1	TRBJ1-5	13	TRBD1	many	TGTGCCAGCAGTGCAGGGGGCATAGAGCCCCAGCATTTT	CASSAGGIEPQHF
TRBV5-4	TRBJ2-3	17	NA	few	TGTGCCAGCGGCCCCGCAGGGACACTAAAGAACACAGATACGCAGTATTTT	CASGPAGTLKNTDTQYF
TRBV7-2	TRBJ1-5	15	NA	many	TGTGCCAGCAGCTTAATAGTAGGGGGCAATCAGCCCCAGCATTTT	CASSLIVGGNQPQHF
TRBV7-3	TRBJ2-1	14	NA	few	TGTGCCAGCAGCTTAAATACCGACTACAATGAGCAGTTCTTC	CASSLNTDYNEQFF
TRBV5-1	TRBJ2-3	17	TRBD2	few	TGCGCCAGCAGCCCCGGGACTAGCGGAATCTTCACAGATACGCAGTATTTT	CASSPGTSGIFTDTQYF
TRBV18	TRBJ1-4	15	NA	many	TGTGCCAGCTCACCCAGGGGCCCAACTAATGAAAAACTGTTTTTT	CASSPRGPTNEKLFF
TRBV5-1	TRBJ2-3	15	TRBD1	many	TGCGCCAGCAGCTTGCGGGACAGGGTGAAAGATACGCAGTATTTT	CASSLRDRVKDTQYF
TRBV18	TRBJ2-1	15	TRBD1	NA	TGTGCCAGCTCACCAGACAGGGGGCCAGGGAATGAGCAGTTCTTC	CASSPDRGPGNEQFF
TRBV28	TRBJ2-7	14	NA	many	TGTGCCAGCAGCCCCGCTCCGGGCTACTACGAGCAGTACTTC	CASSPAPGYYEQYF
TRBV4-1	TRBJ1-1	15	NA	few	TGCGCCAGCAGCCGCCTCCCGGAGGCCAACACTGAAGCTTTCTTT	CASSRLPEANTEAFF
TRBV2	TRBJ1-1	14	NA	many	TGTGCCAGCAGTGAAACGAGGGGAACCGGTGAAGCTTTCTTT	CASSETRGTGEAFF
TRBV19	TRBJ2-7	14	NA	few	TGTGCCAGTAGTAATCTCGGCGGTATCTACGAGCAGTACTTC	CASSNLGGIYEQYF
TRBV20-1	TRBJ1-1	14	NA	few	TGCAGTGCTAGGTCGCGGATTATGAACACTGAAGCTTTCTTT	CSARSRIMNTEAFF
TRBV7-2	TRBJ2-5	13	NA	many	TGTGCCAGCAGCCAGGGTCGCAGGGAGACCCAGTACTTC	CASSQGRRETQYF
TRBV27	TRBJ2-3	15	TRBD2	many	TGTGCCAGCAACCCTTTCGCGGGAGACACAGATACGCAGTATTTT	CASNPFAGDTDTQYF
TRBV9	TRBJ1-2	13	NA	few	TGTGCCAGCAGCGTAGATCCAGGGTATGGCTACACCTTC	CASSVDPGYGYTF
TRBV27	TRBJ1-1	16	NA	many	TGTGCCAGCAGTTTATCTTTAGGACAGTTGAACACTGAAGCTTTCTTT	CASSLSLGQLNTEAFF
TRBV4-1	TRBJ1-6	14	NA	few	TGCGCCAGCAGCCACATGGGTACGAATTCACCCCTCCACTTT	CASSHMGTNSPLHF
TRBV7-2	TRBJ2-7	16	TRBD2	NA	TGTGCCAGCAGCTCCACTAGCGGGCCGGCGTCCTACGAGCAGTACTTC	CASSSTSGPASYEQYF
TRBV2	TRBJ2-7	13	NA	many	TGTGCCAGCAGTTATTTTCTCTCCTACGAGCAGTACTTC	CASSYFLSYEQYF
TRBV19	TRBJ1-2	18	NA	NA	TGTGCCAGTAAGCCCTCTTCCTTCCATGAGGGGCCCTCGTTGGACTACACCTTC	CASKPSSFHEGPSLDYTF
TRBV11-2	TRBJ2-5	12	NA	many	TGTGCCAGCAGCTTAGGGCTGGAAGACCAGTACTTC	CASSLGLEDQYF